These 25 T cell receptor beta chains were all obtained from the same sample, sequenced in a study of T-cell memory formation after mild COVID-19. TCRdb re-analysed the 5' RACE reads in MiXCR, keeping a single row per CDR3 protein. The table lists 110,000 to 150,000 distinct CDR3 sequences, 11% to 15% of them singletons, with around 28% in the top ten. The material sequenced was PBMCs or a T cell subset sorted from them (not recorded which). The receptors shown here come from an adult woman who had mild COVID-19 (a few samples of this study predate the infection). Cell type and time point are not known.

This clonotype appeared a few times. The chain carries TRBV10-2 and TRBJ1-2; D is undetermined. From germline, CDR1 is WSHSY and CDR2 SAAADI. CDR3 length equals 12 residues. V was cut by 3 bases and J by 7 bases, with 9 bases left in between. CDR3 bases: TGCGCCAGCAGTGAAAGACTGAGTGGCTACACCTTC. It translates to CASSERLSGYTF.

The chain employs TRBV9 and TRBJ2-1, with unresolved D. V shed 2 bases and J shed 4 bases, with 4 bases lying between them. CDR3 length: 12 residues. CDR1 SGDLS and CDR2 YYNGEE come from the germline V gene. This chain's CDR3 is CASSVGYNEQFF. In nucleotides, the CDR3 is TGTGCCAGCAGCGTGGGTTACAATGAGCAGTTCTTC.

This clonotype occurred a few times. J is TRBJ2-3 and V is TRBV20-1, with D possibly matching TRBD2 (5 bases). V shed 3 bases and J shed 0 bases, with 13 bases lying between them. This CDR3 has 15 amino acids. Germline CDR1 and CDR2: DFQATT and SNEGSKA (reference sequence). This chain's CDR3 is CSASLSGKSTDTQYF. The CDR3 DNA sequence: TGCAGTGCTAGCTTATCCGGGAAGAGCACAGATACGCAGTATTTT.

This clonotype occurred a few times. CDR3 nucleotide sequence: TGTGCCAGCAGCTTACCGGAGGGGAACACTGAAGCTTTCTTT. Protein product: CASSLPEGNTEAFF. The V and J genes are TRBV7-6 and TRBJ1-1; no definite D call. The V end was cut by 2 bases, the J end by 1 base, with 8 bases between. Germline V CDR1 and CDR2: SGHVS, FNYEAQ. CDR3 size: 14 residues.

The genes are TRBV15 and TRBJ1-2, with a weak D call TRBD1 (6 bases). V lost 7 bases, J lost 3 bases, and 18 bases lay in between. The CDR3 is 15 residues long. Germline CDR1 is LNHNV and CDR2 is YYDKDF (reference sequence). CDR3 coding DNA: TGTGCCACCACCCCTAAGGGGGGGGCGGACTATGGCTACACCTTC. It is translated as CATTPKGGADYGYTF.

J is TRBJ1-3 and V is TRBV7-9, with no clear D. Germline values: CDR1 SEHNR, CDR2 FQNEAQ (reference sequence). This CDR3 contains 16 residues. Trimming removed 5 bases at V and 0 bases at J, with 14 bases between. The CDR3 protein is CASSPPTGVSGNTIYF. In nucleotides, the CDR3 is TGTGCCAGCAGCCCCCCGACGGGCGTCTCTGGAAACACCATATATTTT. The whole variable domain, remainder taken from reference TRBV7-9 and TRBJ1-3, is DTGVSQNPRHKITKRGQNVTFRCDPISEHNRLYWYRQTLGQGPEFLTYFQNEAQLEKSRLLSDRFSAERPKGSFSTLEIQRTEQGDSAMYLCASSPPTGVSGNTIYFGEGSWLTVV.

This clonotype was picked up a small number of times. The gene calls are TRBV3-1 and TRBJ2-1; possibly TRBD2 for D (6 bases). The V end was cut by 0 bases, the J end by 5 bases, with 11 bases between. This CDR3 contains 15 residues. Germline V gene data show CDR1 as LGHDT and CDR2 as YNNKEL (reference sequence). The CDR3 sequence: CASSQEAGFDNEQFF. The CDR3 DNA sequence: TGTGCCAGCAGCCAAGAGGCGGGATTCGACAATGAGCAGTTCTTC.

In this sample, this clonotype turned up a few times. V usage is TRBV20-1 and J usage is TRBJ2-3; 12 bases are a match to TRBD2. Per germline, CDR1 DFQATT and CDR2 SNEGSKA (reference sequence). CDR3 length: 16 amino acids. V trimming: 6 bases; J trimming: 0 bases; junction bases outside the gene matches: 7. CDR3 coding DNA: TGCAGTGCCAGGACTAGCGGGAAATACAGCACAGATACGCAGTATTTT. Protein sequence: CSARTSGKYSTDTQYF.

This clonotype turned up a few times. This chain joins TRBV9 and TRBJ2-5; a possible D gene is TRBD2 (6 bases). V was shortened by 0 bases and J by 1 base, with 10 bases between the two germline ends. Germline CDR1 reads SGDLS; CDR2 reads YYNGEE. CDR3 length equals 15 residues. This CDR3 is CASSVGIAAQETQYF. In DNA, the CDR3 is TGTGCCAGCAGCGTAGGGATAGCGGCCCAAGAGACCCAGTACTTC.

The gene calls are TRBV9 and TRBJ1-2; TRBD1 matches at 8 bases. This CDR3 is built from 15 residues. Looked up from germline, CDR1 is SGDLS and CDR2 is YYNGEE. V lost 0 bases to trimming and J lost 4 bases; unmatched junction nucleotides: 5. The CDR3 DNA sequence: TGTGCCAGCAGCGTAGGGGACAGGCACTTCTATGGCTACACCTTC. It specifies CASSVGDRHFYGYTF.

This clonotype was recorded a few times. The rearrangement joins TRBV29-1 to TRBJ1-1; the D is unclear. The V gene lost 0 bases and the J gene lost 6 bases, with 11 bases spanning the gap. Per the germline V gene, CDR1 is SQVTM and CDR2 is ANQGSEA. This CDR3 is 13 amino acids long. The CDR3 reads CSVEDLGGSEAFF. The CDR3 DNA reads as TGCAGCGTTGAAGATTTAGGAGGGTCTGAAGCTTTCTTT.

This clonotype was seen only a few times. This rearrangement joins TRBV15 to TRBJ1-5; D not certain. Trimming pared 5 bases from V and 0 bases from J, leaving 11 bases between. Per germline, CDR1 LNHNV and CDR2 YYDKDF (reference sequence). The CDR3 loop spans 15 amino acids. In nucleotides, the CDR3 is TGTGCCACCAGCCAAGATGGGAGTAGCAATCAGCCCCAGCATTTT. Its translation: CATSQDGSSNQPQHF.

The chain links TRBV15 to TRBJ1-4, with 9 bases that match TRBD1. CDR3 size: 16 residues. The junction had 4 bases not matched to a gene; V was cut back by 1 base and J by 4 bases. Germline CDR1 LNHNV, CDR2 YYDKDF (reference sequence). This CDR3 is CATSRATGGINEKLFF. As DNA, the CDR3 is TGTGCCACCAGCAGAGCGACAGGGGGGATTAATGAAAAACTGTTTTTT.

In its sample, this clonotype was seen a few times. This chain links TRBV6-1 with TRBJ2-5; TRBD2 matches 10 bases. The CDR3 extends over 18 amino acids. After removal of 7 bases from V and 5 bases from J, the junction contained 19 bases not matched to a gene. CDR1 and CDR2 from the germline V gene are MNHNS and SASEGT. The CDR3, as DNA: TGTGCCAGCAAGTTGGTTGAGAGCGGGGGGGCGTTGGAGGAGACCCAGTACTTC. The encoded protein is CASKLVESGGALEETQYF.

The rearrangement links TRBV24-1 to TRBJ2-7; D unclear. Germline CDR1 KGHDR, CDR2 SFDVKD. The V gene lost 2 bases and the J gene lost 5 bases, with 15 bases spanning the gap. There are 15 residues in the CDR3. In DNA, the CDR3 is TGTGCCACCAGTGATTACGGCCAGTCGGGCCACGAGCAGTACTTC. Residues: CATSDYGQSGHEQYF.

The gene calls are TRBV5-6 and TRBJ2-1; possible D gene TRBD1, 5 bases. V was clipped by 2 bases and J by 3 bases, with 9 bases between them. The germline CDR1 and CDR2 sequences are SGHDT and YYEEEE. The CDR3 runs to 14 residues. The CDR3 nucleotides read TGTGCCAGCAGCTTTGGAGACAGCTACAATGAGCAGTTCTTC. It encodes CASSFGDSYNEQFF.

This clonotype appeared a few times. This chain links TRBV7-9 with TRBJ2-4; 12 nucleotides agree with TRBD2. The CDR3 covers 21 residues. The junction had 22 bases not matched to a gene; V was cut back by 5 bases and J by 5 bases. Germline CDR1 reads SEHNR; CDR2 reads FQNEAQ (reference sequence). The DNA for the CDR3 is TGTGCCAGCAGCACCCCGCCCGGGCTAGCGGGGGGGACGGGGCCCGAAAACATTCAGTACTTC. Translating it yields CASSTPPGLAGGTGPENIQYF.

The chain has TRBV6-5 and TRBJ2-7; 12 positions match TRBD2. Germline V gives CDR1 MNHEY, CDR2 SVGAGI. This CDR3 comprises 14 residues. Unmatched junction bases numbered 3, after V lost 4 bases and J lost 5 bases. CDR3 nucleotide sequence: TGTGCCAGCAGTTGGGGACTAGCGGGTGACGAGCAGTACTTC. As protein: CASSWGLAGDEQYF.

This clonotype has a handful of counts. The chain is built from TRBV9 and TRBJ1-1; D is undetermined. From germline, CDR1 is SGDLS and CDR2 YYNGEE. V was trimmed by 0 bases and J by 3 bases, leaving 3 bases between them. The CDR3 loop spans 12 amino acids. CDR3 in DNA: TGTGCCAGCAGCGTAGGGGACACTGAAGCTTTCTTT. As protein: CASSVGDTEAFF. Full variable domain (missing parts from reference TRBV9 and TRBJ1-1): DSGVTQTPKHLITATGQRVTLRCSPRSGDLSVYWYQQSLDQGLQFLIQYYNGEERAKGNILERFSAQQFPDLHSELNLSSLELGDSALYFCASSVGDTEAFFGQGTRLTVV.

This clonotype was seen only a few times. The chain couples TRBV7-6 to TRBJ2-7, with 11 bases that match TRBD2. V dropped 5 bases and J dropped 2; count of bases not matched to a gene: 5. The CDR3 is 15 residues long. Germline V gives CDR1 SGHVS, CDR2 FNYEAQ. In nucleotides, the CDR3 is TGTGCCAGCAGCCCAGGGACTAGCGGTACCTACGAGCAGTACTTC. Translation: CASSPGTSGTYEQYF.

This clonotype was recorded a few times. The chain links TRBV19 to TRBJ2-7, with 8 bases aligning to TRBD1. V was clipped by 3 bases and J by 3 bases; unmatched bases: 7. Germline V CDR1 and CDR2: LNHDA, SQIVND (reference sequence). There are 15 residues in the CDR3. CDR3 DNA sequence: TGTGCCAGTAGTATTTATCCAGGGACAGGCTACGAGCAGTACTTC. Amino acid sequence: CASSIYPGTGYEQYF.

This chain uses TRBV6-6 with TRBJ2-1; D gene unclear. This CDR3 comprises 16 residues. CDR1 is MNHNY, CDR2 SVGAGI, per germline (reference sequence). V was trimmed by 0 bases and J by 4 bases, leaving 13 bases between them. CDR3 in amino acids: CASSYSRPPIYNEQFF. CDR3 bases: TGTGCCAGCAGTTACTCGAGGCCACCGATTTACAATGAGCAGTTCTTC.

This clonotype came up a few times. This chain uses TRBV15 with TRBJ1-2; D is perhaps TRBD1 (5 bases). This CDR3 spans 16 amino acids. V was pared by 0 bases and J by 3 bases, with 14 bases between. Germline CDR1 reads LNHNV; CDR2 reads YYDKDF (reference sequence). The CDR3 protein is CATSRDLGRDHYGYTF. CDR3 coding DNA: TGTGCCACCAGCAGAGATTTGGGCAGGGACCACTATGGCTACACCTTC.

A few counts support this clonotype. The chain links TRBV12-3 or TRBV12-4 to TRBJ1-6, with D maybe TRBD1 (6 bases). V lost 4 bases and J lost 7, with 11 bases in between. The CDR3 spans 14 residues. CDR3 DNA: TGTGCCAGCAGTTCCGGGACATGGAATTCACCCCTCCACTTT. It encodes CASSSGTWNSPLHF.

This sequence joins TRBV27 and TRBJ1-2; 7 positions agree with TRBD1. V shed 6 bases and J 8 bases; nucleotides not matched to a gene: 9. The germline CDR1 and CDR2 sequences are MNHEY and SMNVEV (reference sequence). This CDR3 has 13 amino acids. The CDR3 spells CASSALRQGGYTF. The CDR3 DNA follows: TGTGCCAGCAGCGCACTTAGACAGGGAGGCTACACCTTC.